Listed here is a single TCR beta chain. Its antigen is unidentified. The data are from a study of vaccination and CD4 T cells after COVID-19. The assay that was used to sequence DNA from cultured CD4+ T cells was the Oncomine TCR Beta short-read assay. TCRdb redid the calling of the PCR reads with MiXCR, one entry per CDR3 protein. In the table there are some 11,000 distinct CDR3 sequences, 55% to 75% of which are singletons. Regarding treatment: roughly 10-day PBMC culture with coronavirus spike peptide pools or control peptides (ViraFEST assay). The material was CD4+ T cells from blood, cultured in vitro, obtained before SARS-CoV-2 vaccination. This TCR was sampled from a human donor who had recovered from COVID-19.

Here the CDR3 DNA reads TGCAGTGCTAGAGAAAGGGGGCGCGGAAATTCACCCCTCCACTTT. Amino acid sequence: CSARERGRGNSPLHF. The chain is built from TRBV20-1 and TRBJ1-6, with 7 positions matching TRBD1. The J segment lost 7 bases and the V segment lost 0 bases, leaving 6 bases of the junction unmatched. CDR1 is DFQATT, CDR2 SNEGSKA, per germline (reference sequence). The CDR3 length is 15 residues.